This T cell receptor (beta chain) was sequenced for a study of graft-versus-host responses after intestinal transplantation (TCRdb year 2021). Regarding the research as a whole: The transplants that recipients got were multivisceral, liver-intestinal, or isolated intestinal. To identify alloreactive clones, pre-transplant mixed lymphocyte reaction products were sequenced and compared with unstimulated pre-transplant donor and recipient T cells. Donor T cell macrochimerism was defined as a peak of at least 4% donor T cells among recipient peripheral blood mononuclear cells. All recipients received anti-thymocyte globulin induction followed by maintenance tacrolimus and steroids for around 3 years. Bulk TCR-beta CDR3 sequencing was used to track graft-versus-host and host-versus-graft alloreactive T cell clones in the graft, circulation and bone marrow after intestinal transplantation. The cohort enrolled about two dozen intestinal transplant recipients including one retransplant, and a few patients lacking pretransplant specimens were excluded. Instead of going to the commercial service, samples from a few later patients were sequenced in-house on an Illumina MiSeq and processed with MiXCR. The paper's findings and limits, for the study overall: In patients with donor T cell macrochimerism, the allografts had high GvH to HvG T cell clonal ratios. GvH clones were detected in recipient bone marrow, and some of these GvH clones were observed earlier in ileal mucosa or blood, consistent with an intestinal mucosal origin. The relatively low number and heterogeneity of intestinal transplant patients limited the conclusions. Peak levels of circulating GvH clones were associated with declines in HvG clones early after transplant.

Library construction relied on the immunoSEQ multiplex PCR assay. For most patients, genomic DNA was isolated using the Qiagen DNeasy Blood and Tissue Kit and was shipped frozen to Adaptive Biotechnologies for TCR sequencing. High-throughput TCR-beta CDR3 sequencing of genomic DNA from most patients was performed by Adaptive Biotechnologies. As for how the authors treated the data: TCR sequencing data were retrieved from Adaptive's ImmunoSEQ software for 18 patients, whereas a few other patients were processed with MiXCR and VDJtools. To correct CD4 versus CD8 sorting errors, sequences present in both subsets at a frequency ratio below 5:1 were removed. Because the origin of CDR3 nucleotide sequences shared between donor and recipient could not be assigned, those sequences were removed. Alloreactive clones required at least 2-fold expansion over unstimulated cells and minimum CFSE-low frequency of 0.002% (template counts) or 0.001% (read counts). A clone was considered mappable if detected in the sequenced pre-transplant spleen, lymph node, or MLR CFSE-low populations of the donor or recipient. The cumulative frequency of alloreactive clones was calculated as a percentage of all sequences, weighted by copy number. TCRdb took over this immuneACCESS table, retaining in-frame rearrangements with V and J assigned. Such tables are incomplete; in checked studies, under half of the missing clones stem from an unresolved V gene, and the remainder is unexplained. The DNA gave D and trimming, while V, J and clone size come from that table. This sample comprises 50,000 to 75,000 clones, more than 90% of them detected only once. Less than 2% of the sample is taken by the ten largest.

The time point label of this sample denotes: cells obtained before transplantation from donor or recipient. CD3+CD4+ and CD3+CD8+ populations were FACS-sorted from unstimulated pre-transplant donor and recipient cells taken from spleen or lymph nodes. With respect to this clone: Its target antigen remains unknown. Base qualities are missing; no much larger clone stands one base away.

This receptor was identified in a human donor who was the organ donor for an intestinal transplant. Material: unstimulated CD8+ T cells sorted from spleen or lymph node cells, obtained before transplant.

The bases are TGTGCCAGCAGCTCCCACACAGATACGCAGTATTTT. This codes for CASSSHTDTQYF. The chain was built from TRBV7-8 and TRBJ2-3; no D gene call is confident. Trimming takes 4 bases from V and 2 bases from J, and the germline ends sit 4 bases apart. The germline V gene provides CDR1 SGHVS and CDR2 FQNEAQ. The CDR3, from cysteine to phenylalanine, totals 12 residues. Just the 36-base CDR3 DNA is kept, in frame starting at base 1.